The 8 T cell receptor beta chains below were found in one sample sequenced in a study of T cell repertoires in cytomegalovirus infection. TCRdb reprocessed the reads with MiXCR, giving one entry per CDR3 protein. This sample has about 130,000 distinct CDR3 sequences, with approximately 24% found just once. Their antigens remain unidentified. Sequencing used PBMCs, sequenced either directly or after in vitro stimulation (not recorded which). These receptors were collected from a human donor in good health (CMV status not recorded). Some clones in this sample may be carry-over from other donors' samples.

This clonotype occurred a few times. The rearrangement joins TRBV7-2 to TRBJ1-2, with TRBD1 matching over 7 bases. The V segment lost 1 base and the J segment 2 bases; nucleotides outside the gene matches: 4. CDR3 size: 15 residues. Per germline, CDR1 SGHTA and CDR2 FQGNSA. The CDR3 region is CASSLDNRGNYGYTF. CDR3 bases: TGTGCCAGCAGCTTAGATAACAGGGGAAACTATGGCTACACCTTC. The complete variable domain, with remaining parts taken from reference TRBV7-2 and TRBJ1-2, reads GAGVSQSPSNKVTEKGKDVELRCDPISGHTALYWYRQSLGQGLEFLIYFQGNSAPDKSGLPSDRFSAERTGGSVSTLTIQRTQQEDSAVYLCASSLDNRGNYGYTFGSGTRLTVV.

The V and J genes are TRBV4-3 and TRBJ2-3; TRBD2 might be the D (6 bases). V shed 1 base and J shed 1 base, with 9 bases lying between them. CDR1 is LGHNA and CDR2 is YSLEER in the germline V gene. CDR3 length: 15 amino acids. CDR3 sequence: CASSQGRGGTDTQYF. The CDR3 region has the DNA TGCGCCAGCAGCCAAGGGAGGGGAGGCACAGATACGCAGTATTTT.

This chain uses TRBV5-5 with TRBJ1-6, with TRBD1 identical over 8 bases. The CDR3 is 16 amino acids. The germline V gene has CDR1 SGHKS and CDR2 YYEKEE (reference sequence). V gave up 1 base and J gave up 8 bases; unmatched junction bases: 8. The CDR3 is CASSLWQGARDSPLHF. The CDR3 bases are TGTGCCAGCAGCTTGTGGCAGGGGGCGCGAGATTCACCCCTCCACTTT.

In its sample, this clonotype was seen a few times. This chain links TRBV6-6 with TRBJ2-7, with 10 bases lining up with TRBD2. The CDR3 extends over 21 amino acids. Germline CDR1 MNHNY, CDR2 SVGAGI (reference sequence). The J segment lost 0 bases and the V segment lost 0 bases, leaving 17 bases of the junction unmatched. CDR3: CASSYSPPGRTSGFRSYEQYF. CDR3 in DNA: TGTGCCAGCAGTTACTCCCCCCCCGGCCGGACTAGCGGATTTCGCTCCTACGAGCAGTACTTC.

The chain is built from TRBV11-2 and TRBJ2-7; D not certain. The V and J ends lost 5 bases and 3 bases respectively, with 14 bases between them. This CDR3 spans 14 amino acids. Germline values: CDR1 SGHAT, CDR2 FQNNGV. Written as DNA, the CDR3 is TGTGCCAGCAGCCTCCGGAAGGGCCTCTACGAGCAGTACGTC. Protein sequence: CASSLRKGLYEQYV.

V gene TRBV7-9 combines with J gene TRBJ2-1; TRBD2 agrees at 10 bases. Unmatched junction bases numbered 6, after V lost 1 base and J lost 0 bases. The CDR3 contains 18 residues. Germline-derived CDR1 and CDR2 are SEHNR and FQNEAQ (reference sequence). CDR3 loop: CASSLGTSGISSYNEQFF. The DNA of the CDR3 is TGTGCCAGCAGCTTAGGGACTAGCGGAATCAGCTCCTACAATGAGCAGTTCTTC.

V and J are TRBV28 and TRBJ1-4, with D possibly TRBD1 on 5 matching bases. Germline V CDR1 and CDR2: MDHEN, SYDVKM. V lost 2 bases and J 5 bases, leaving 12 bases between the germline ends. This CDR3 is built from 15 residues. The DNA of the CDR3 is TGTGCCAGCAGTTTACCCGGGACGGCGAATGAAAAACTGTTTTTT. Residues: CASSLPGTANEKLFF.

The CDR3 loop is CASSPGLAVNEQFF. CDR3 nucleotides: TGTGCCAGCAGCCCGGGACTAGCGGTCAATGAGCAGTTCTTC. V gene TRBV7-8 combines with J gene TRBJ2-1, with 11 bases identical to TRBD2. The CDR3 runs to 14 residues. The germline gives CDR1 SGHVS, CDR2 FQNEAQ. J lost 6 bases, V lost 5 bases, and 3 bases had no gene match.